These 15 T cell receptor beta chains came from one sample sequenced in a study of tumor-infiltrating lymphocytes in primary liver carcinoma. Germline DNA was also extracted, with blood RNA taken from unsorted whole blood. A constant-region primer served to make TCR beta cDNA from about 0.45 ug total RNA. Construction of TCR beta libraries relied on three successive nested multiplex PCR rounds employing slightly modified ARM-PCR. Primers for the first two PCR rounds were TRBV1-TRBV30 forward primers and a C-beta reverse primer (roughly 10 cycles per round). TCRdb analysed the multiplex PCR reads with MiXCR anew, one entry per CDR3 protein. In the table there are fewer than 400,000 distinct CDR3 sequences, about 62% of which are singletons. The sample taken for sequencing was peripheral blood. The receptors shown here come from a man aged 40-49 years with primary liver carcinoma and hepatitis B virus infection.

The rearrangement links TRBV11-3 to TRBJ2-2; D is undetermined. Germline V gene lookup returns CDR1 SGHNT and CDR2 YENEEA. V was pared by 5 bases and J by 10 bases, with 17 bases between. This CDR3 has 14 residues. The CDR3 is CASSIMGNSEELFF. In DNA form, the CDR3 reads TGTGCCAGCAGCATAATGGGTAACTCCGAGGAGCTGTTTTTT.

Comment on this clonotype: A much larger clone lies one base from this, so it may be a read error. The V and J genes are TRBV4-3 and TRBJ1-1, with 8 bases lining up with TRBD1. Germline values: CDR1 LGHNA, CDR2 YSLEER. CDR3 length equals 13 residues. CDR3 nucleotides: TGTGCCAGCAGCCCCCAGGGGGCGACTAAAGCTTTCTTT. Its protein product is CASSPQGATKAFF.

The rearrangement joins TRBV6-2 or TRBV6-3 to TRBJ2-1; 11 nucleotides line up with TRBD2. Germline V gene data show CDR1 as MNHEY and CDR2 as SVGEGT. The CDR3 spans 20 residues. V was clipped by 0 bases and J by 0 bases; unmatched bases: 10. This CDR3 is CASSYSRESGLAASYNEQFF. The CDR3 DNA is TGTGCCAGCAGTTACTCGCGGGAATCGGGACTAGCGGCCTCCTACAATGAGCAGTTCTTC.

The chain carries TRBV11-1 and TRBJ2-7; the D is unclear. Germline loops: CDR1 SGHAT, CDR2 FQDESV (reference sequence). The CDR3 has 11 residues. The CDR3 is CDNSFGYEQYF. The CDR3 bases are TGTGACAACAGCTTCGGTTACGAGCAGTACTTC.

In the case of this clonotype: A much more abundant neighbour one base away suggests this may be a read error. This CDR3 is missing its conserved last phenylalanine or tryptophan, likely due to a read error. V is TRBV7-8 and J is TRBJ1-4; D ambiguous. Germline V CDR1 and CDR2: SGHVS, FQNEAQ. The CDR3 runs to 15 residues. Between the trimmed V and J ends, which lost 3 bases and 5 bases, there was a span of 13 bases. The CDR3 sequence: CASSLFDGPNEKLFS. As DNA, the CDR3 is TGTGCCAGCAGCTTGTTCGACGGACCGAATGAAAAACTGTTTTCT.

This chain joins TRBV5-6 and TRBJ2-5, with D uncertain. Germline CDR1 reads SGHDT; CDR2 reads YYEEEE. This CDR3 is built from 14 residues. Trimming stripped 1 base from V and 1 base from J, with 8 bases between. CDR3 DNA sequence: TGTGCCAGCAGCTTGTTGCGGTTCCAAGAGACCCAGTACTTC. It is translated as CASSLLRFQETQYF. Drawing the rest from reference TRBV5-6 and TRBJ2-5, the complete variable domain is DAGVTQSPTHLIKTRGQQVTLRCSPKSGHDTVSWYQQALGQGPQFIFQYYEEEERQRGNFPDRFSGHQFPNYSSELNVNALLLGDSALYLCASSLLRFQETQYFGPGTRLLVL.

This clonotype was detected only once. No DNA is shown, since the ends of the CDR3 on it are uncertain; the CDR3 is the one TCRdb lists. The V and J genes are TRBV12-3 or TRBV12-4 and TRBJ2-7; TRBD1, the D gene given by the table, was not confirmed from the DNA. The CDR3 numbers 15 amino acids, ends counted. The CDR3 here is CASSFGQGANYEQYF.

The chain joins TRBV11-2 to TRBJ2-7; D perhaps matches TRBD1 (6 bases). The CDR3 totals 15 residues. The germline V gene encodes CDR1 SGHAT and CDR2 FQNNGV. V gave up 10 bases and J gave up 3 bases, with 22 bases separating them. The CDR3 DNA follows: TGTGCCAACAACTCTGATATAACAGGGTACTACGAGCAGTACTTC. The encoded protein is CANNSDITGYYEQYF.

A remark on this clonotype: An end of the junction differs from the germline gene, which may be a read error. This chain connects TRBV28 to TRBJ2-2; D is possibly TRBD1 (6 bases). The CDR3 is made up of 15 amino acids. CDR1 MDHEN and CDR2 SYDVKM come from the germline V gene. CDR3 amino acids: CAGSPRTESTGELFF. In nucleotides, the CDR3 is TGTGCCGGCAGTCCTCGGACAGAATCCACCGGGGAGCTGTTTTTT.

The genes are TRBV6-5 and TRBJ2-3, with 9 nucleotides matching TRBD2. Germline V gene lookup returns CDR1 MNHEY and CDR2 SVGAGI. The CDR3 is 14 residues long. V trimming: 11 bases; J trimming: 2 bases; junction bases outside the gene matches: 8. The CDR3 region has the DNA TGTGCCTGTAACTTAGCGGGAGTCACAGATACGCAGTATTTT. The encoded protein is CACNLAGVTDTQYF.

V is TRBV6-6 and J is TRBJ1-1, with D unresolved. The CDR3 has 16 residues. Per germline, CDR1 MNHNY and CDR2 SVGAGI (reference sequence). V shed 2 bases and J shed 3 bases, with 16 bases lying between them. The chain's CDR3 is CASSYRPVSTDTEAFF. The CDR3 DNA is TGTGCCAGCAGTTACAGGCCCGTCAGCACGGACACTGAAGCTTTCTTT.

This clonotype was observed at least ten times. This sequence joins TRBV12-3 or TRBV12-4 and TRBJ2-3; 7 bases align to TRBD2. The CDR3 totals 12 residues. V lost 3 bases, J lost 12 bases, and 6 bases stayed unmatched. This CDR3 reads CASSLYGRLQYF. CDR3 sequence (DNA): TGTGCCAGCAGTTTGTACGGGAGGCTTCAGTATTTT.

This clonotype has at least ten counts. Its ends do not fully match the called genes, so a read error is possible. V usage is TRBV29-1 and J usage is TRBJ2-3; no clear D. Germline CDR1 reads SQVTM; CDR2 reads ANQGSEA. CDR3 size: 12 residues. The CDR3 DNA follows: TGCAGCGTTGCCCCTTCCACAGATATGCAGTATTTT. Translating gives CSVAPSTDMQYF.

The sample holds many counts of this clonotype. The chain has TRBV29-1 and TRBJ1-2, with TRBD1 as a possible D gene (6 bases). The ends were cut back, 6 bases at V and 5 bases at J, with 19 bases in the middle. CDR3 length: 14 amino acids. The germline gives CDR1 SQVTM, CDR2 ANQGSEA. The CDR3 loop is CSVLIPGQLYGYTF. The CDR3 coding sequence is TGCAGCGTCCTCATTCCAGGACAGCTATATGGCTACACCTTC.

The chain combines TRBV30 with TRBJ2-3; TRBD2 is a possible D gene (6 bases). This CDR3 has 14 residues. V gave up 1 base and J gave up 2 bases, with 10 bases separating them. Germline V gene data show CDR1 as GTSNPN and CDR2 as SVGIG (reference sequence). The CDR3 bases are TGTGCCTGGAGTGCTAGCGCCCTCACAGATACGCAGTATTTT. It codes for CAWSASALTDTQYF. The full variable domain, in which reference TRBV30 and TRBJ2-3 provide the parts outside the CDR3, is SQTIHQWPATLVQPVGSPLSLECTVEGTSNPNLYWYRQAAGRGLQLLFYSVGIGQISSEVPQNLSASRPQDRQFILSSKKLLLSDSGFYLCAWSASALTDTQYFGPGTRLTVL.